A selection of T cell receptor beta chains follows, all from one sample in a study of draining lymph node invasion in breast cancer. TCRdb independently ran MiXCR on the bulk RNA-seq reads; one entry per CDR3 protein. The data hold about 2,900 distinct CDR3 sequences, with about four fifths observed a single time. What was sequenced was sorted memory CD4+ effector T cells from a lymph node. These TCRs come from a female donor with luminal breast cancer. Each CDR3 is given with its conserved first and last residue. Each record gives: clone size, J gene, V gene, D gene, CDR3 protein, CDR3 DNA. The D gene is left open where the match is weak. The size field is filled for only some rows; it gives once, few, many or a size class.

clone size: NA; J gene: TRBJ2-7; V gene: TRBV5-4; D gene: NA; CDR3 protein: CASSSNAGASSYEQYF; CDR3 DNA: TGTGCCAGCAGCTCGAATGCCGGGGCAAGCTCCTACGAGCAGTACTTC
clone size: once; J gene: TRBJ1-1; V gene: TRBV7-2; D gene: NA; CDR3 protein: CASSFGPNTEAFF; CDR3 DNA: TGTGCCAGCAGCTTTGGACCCAACACTGAAGCTTTCTTT
clone size: NA; J gene: TRBJ1-1; V gene: TRBV11-2; D gene: TRBD1; CDR3 protein: CASSADRGRWGNTEAFF; CDR3 DNA: TGTGCCAGCAGCGCCGACAGGGGGCGGTGGGGGAACACTGAAGCTTTCTTT
clone size: NA; J gene: TRBJ1-3; V gene: TRBV11-3; D gene: TRBD1; CDR3 protein: CASSLWGQGFGNTIYF; CDR3 DNA: TGTGCCAGCAGCTTATGGGGACAGGGTTTTGGAAACACCATATATTTT
clone size: NA; J gene: TRBJ1-2; V gene: TRBV11-2; D gene: NA; CDR3 protein: CASSRQAGANYGYTF; CDR3 DNA: TGTGCCAGCAGCCGACAGGCAGGGGCTAACTATGGCTACACCTTC
clone size: large; J gene: TRBJ2-3; V gene: TRBV20-1; D gene: TRBD2; CDR3 protein: CSARRSSGGSTDTQYF; CDR3 DNA: TGCAGTGCTAGACGCTCTAGCGGGGGTAGCACAGATACGCAGTATTTT
clone size: NA; J gene: TRBJ2-1; V gene: TRBV2; D gene: NA; CDR3 protein: CASSEDWTRPFF; CDR3 DNA: TGTGCCAGCAGTGAAGACTGGACTCGCCCGTTCTTC
clone size: NA; J gene: TRBJ2-7; V gene: TRBV7-2; D gene: NA; CDR3 protein: CASSPSLGGVFEQYF; CDR3 DNA: TGTGCCAGCAGCCCTAGCCTGGGCGGGGTCTTCGAGCAGTACTTC
clone size: NA; J gene: TRBJ1-2; V gene: TRBV6-6; D gene: NA; CDR3 protein: CASRVTGSAYGYTF; CDR3 DNA: TGTGCCAGCAGAGTTACAGGGTCGGCCTATGGCTACACCTTC
clone size: large; J gene: TRBJ2-7; V gene: TRBV6-5; D gene: NA; CDR3 protein: CASSYSGRANEQYF; CDR3 DNA: TGTGCCAGCAGTTACTCTGGCCGGGCGAACGAGCAGTACTTC
clone size: once; J gene: TRBJ2-7; V gene: TRBV4-2; D gene: TRBD1; CDR3 protein: CASSPQGAGEQYF; CDR3 DNA: TGTGCCAGCAGCCCACAGGGGGCGGGGGAGCAGTACTTC
clone size: NA; J gene: TRBJ2-2; V gene: TRBV20-1; D gene: NA; CDR3 protein: CSASRVGGELFF; CDR3 DNA: TGCAGTGCTAGTAGGGTGGGGGGGGAGCTGTTTTTT
clone size: NA; J gene: TRBJ2-5; V gene: TRBV11-2; D gene: TRBD2; CDR3 protein: CASSLGSGGGQETQYF; CDR3 DNA: TGTGCCAGCAGCTTAGGTAGCGGGGGGGGCCAAGAGACCCAGTACTTC
clone size: NA; J gene: TRBJ2-1; V gene: TRBV10-3; D gene: TRBD2; CDR3 protein: CAISEGREGNEQFF; CDR3 DNA: TGTGCCATCAGTGAGGGGAGGGAAGGTAATGAGCAGTTCTTC
clone size: NA; J gene: TRBJ2-3; V gene: TRBV23-1; D gene: NA; CDR3 protein: CASSQYPRRDTQYF; CDR3 DNA: TGCGCCAGCAGTCAATATCCGCGCCGAGATACGCAGTATTTT
clone size: NA; J gene: TRBJ1-6; V gene: TRBV5-4; D gene: NA; CDR3 protein: CASSPRTGRDPYSPLHF; CDR3 DNA: TGTGCCAGCAGCCCGCGGACCGGGCGCGACCCCTATTCACCCCTCCACTTT
clone size: NA; J gene: TRBJ2-7; V gene: TRBV5-1; D gene: NA; CDR3 protein: CASSLVPPETDYEQYF; CDR3 DNA: TGCGCCAGCAGCTTGGTGCCCCCGGAGACAGACTACGAGCAGTACTTC
clone size: NA; J gene: TRBJ1-6; V gene: TRBV9; D gene: NA; CDR3 protein: CASSPHGGRSGNSPLHF; CDR3 DNA: TGTGCCAGCAGTCCACACGGGGGACGCTCGGGTAATTCACCCCTCCACTTT
clone size: once; J gene: TRBJ2-4; V gene: TRBV29-1; D gene: TRBD1; CDR3 protein: CSVEGGDRGDIQYF; CDR3 DNA: TGCAGCGTTGAGGGCGGGGACAGGGGTGACATTCAGTACTTC
clone size: NA; J gene: TRBJ2-7; V gene: TRBV30; D gene: TRBD1; CDR3 protein: CAWSSRPRDSSYEQYF; CDR3 DNA: TGTGCCTGGAGCTCACGACCCCGGGACAGCTCCTACGAGCAGTACTTC
clone size: NA; J gene: TRBJ2-3; V gene: TRBV6-1; D gene: NA; CDR3 protein: CASEAKGNTQYF; CDR3 DNA: TGTGCCAGCGAGGCGAAGGGGAATACGCAGTATTTT
clone size: NA; J gene: TRBJ2-7; V gene: TRBV28; D gene: TRBD1; CDR3 protein: CASSSLPGQGSHEQYF; CDR3 DNA: TGTGCCAGCAGTTCCCTACCGGGACAGGGGTCTCACGAGCAGTACTTC
clone size: NA; J gene: TRBJ2-5; V gene: TRBV12-3/TRBV12-4; D gene: NA; CDR3 protein: CASSSYRVGETQYF; CDR3 DNA: TGTGCCAGCAGTTCATACAGGGTCGGTGAGACCCAGTACTTC
clone size: NA; J gene: TRBJ1-1; V gene: TRBV3-1; D gene: NA; CDR3 protein: CASSQDVEGAFF; CDR3 DNA: TGTGCCAGCAGCCAAGACGTCGAGGGGGCTTTCTTT
clone size: NA; J gene: TRBJ1-3; V gene: TRBV11-2; D gene: NA; CDR3 protein: CASSPYRSGNTIYF; CDR3 DNA: TGTGCCAGCAGCCCCTATAGGTCCGGAAACACCATATATTTT
clone size: NA; J gene: TRBJ1-1; V gene: TRBV2; D gene: TRBD1; CDR3 protein: CASSVGTGGRTEAFF; CDR3 DNA: TGTGCCAGCAGTGTGGGGACAGGGGGCCGGACTGAAGCTTTCTTT
clone size: NA; J gene: TRBJ2-3; V gene: TRBV7-6; D gene: TRBD2; CDR3 protein: CASSPGTSGGSLTDTQYF; CDR3 DNA: TGTGCCAGCAGCCCCGGGACTAGCGGGGGGTCCCTCACGGATACGCAGTATTTT
clone size: NA; J gene: TRBJ2-7; V gene: TRBV6-1; D gene: TRBD1; CDR3 protein: CASSEEDRSSNF; CDR3 DNA: TGTGCCAGCAGTGAAGAGGACAGGAGCAGTAACTTC
clone size: NA; J gene: TRBJ2-1; V gene: TRBV11-2; D gene: NA; CDR3 protein: CASSLRGRGGLVSSYNEQFF; CDR3 DNA: TGTGCCAGCAGCTTACGAGGCAGGGGAGGATTGGTGAGCTCCTACAATGAGCAGTTCTTC
clone size: few; J gene: TRBJ2-5; V gene: TRBV5-6; D gene: TRBD1; CDR3 protein: CASSPGGSRETQYF; CDR3 DNA: TGTGCCAGCAGTCCAGGGGGCTCGCGAGAGACCCAGTACTTC
clone size: NA; J gene: TRBJ2-5; V gene: TRBV11-1; D gene: NA; CDR3 protein: CASSWDGREETQYF; CDR3 DNA: TGTGCCAGCAGCTGGGACGGACGTGAAGAGACCCAGTACTTC
clone size: NA; J gene: TRBJ1-3; V gene: TRBV7-9; D gene: NA; CDR3 protein: CASSRDGHSGNTIYF; CDR3 DNA: TGTGCCAGCAGCCGTGACGGACACTCTGGAAACACCATATATTTT
clone size: NA; J gene: TRBJ1-1; V gene: TRBV12-3/TRBV12-4; D gene: NA; CDR3 protein: CASSLDLRGIAEAFF; CDR3 DNA: TGTGCCAGCAGTTTGGACCTTCGGGGGATAGCTGAAGCTTTCTTT
clone size: NA; J gene: TRBJ1-2; V gene: TRBV7-2; D gene: NA; CDR3 protein: CASSLETGYTF; CDR3 DNA: TGTGCCAGCAGCCTAGAGACAGGCTACACCTTC
clone size: NA; J gene: TRBJ1-6; V gene: TRBV27; D gene: TRBD1; CDR3 protein: CASSANRGSPLHF; CDR3 DNA: TGTGCCAGCAGCGCGAACAGGGGATCACCCCTCCACTTT
clone size: NA; J gene: TRBJ2-2; V gene: TRBV5-1; D gene: TRBD1; CDR3 protein: CASSDDRGHGTGELFF; CDR3 DNA: TGCGCCAGCAGCGACGACAGGGGGCACGGGACCGGGGAGCTGTTTTTT
clone size: NA; J gene: TRBJ1-6; V gene: TRBV7-2; D gene: NA; CDR3 protein: CASSLNAPPLHF; CDR3 DNA: TGTGCCAGCAGCTTAAATGCGCCACCCCTCCACTTT
clone size: NA; J gene: TRBJ1-6; V gene: TRBV19; D gene: NA; CDR3 protein: CASSIGVRWSPLHF; CDR3 DNA: TGTGCCAGTAGTATAGGAGTGAGGTGGTCACCCCTCCACTTT
clone size: few; J gene: TRBJ1-5; V gene: TRBV25-1; D gene: NA; CDR3 protein: CASRKGNQPQHF; CDR3 DNA: TGTGCCAGCAGAAAAGGCAATCAGCCCCAGCATTTT
clone size: NA; J gene: TRBJ2-3; V gene: TRBV4-2; D gene: NA; CDR3 protein: CASSQAQGPGEAPTQYF; CDR3 DNA: TGTGCCAGCAGCCAAGCCCAAGGTCCGGGGGAGGCCCCAACGCAGTATTTT
clone size: NA; J gene: TRBJ2-3; V gene: TRBV7-9; D gene: TRBD2; CDR3 protein: CASSRASGTSDTQYF; CDR3 DNA: TGTGCCAGCAGCCGTGCTAGCGGGACCTCAGATACGCAGTATTTT
clone size: NA; J gene: TRBJ2-7; V gene: TRBV20-1; D gene: TRBD1; CDR3 protein: CSASGDRLYEQYF; CDR3 DNA: TGCAGTGCTAGTGGGGACAGGTTGTACGAGCAGTACTTC
clone size: few; J gene: TRBJ2-1; V gene: TRBV20-1; D gene: NA; CDR3 protein: CSASRGPSYNEQFF; CDR3 DNA: TGCAGTGCTTCGCGGGGGCCGTCCTACAATGAGCAGTTCTTC
clone size: NA; J gene: TRBJ2-1; V gene: TRBV7-2; D gene: NA; CDR3 protein: CASSFRWDTEQFF; CDR3 DNA: TGTGCCAGCAGCTTCCGTTGGGACACTGAGCAGTTCTTC
clone size: NA; J gene: TRBJ1-2; V gene: TRBV5-4; D gene: TRBD1; CDR3 protein: CASSAGQGTSGYTF; CDR3 DNA: TGTGCCAGCAGCGCCGGACAGGGGACGAGTGGCTACACCTTC
clone size: NA; J gene: TRBJ2-7; V gene: TRBV11-2; D gene: TRBD1; CDR3 protein: CASSLLGQGFHEQYF; CDR3 DNA: TGTGCCAGCAGCCTTCTGGGACAGGGCTTCCACGAGCAGTACTTC
clone size: NA; J gene: TRBJ2-7; V gene: TRBV20-1; D gene: TRBD1; CDR3 protein: CSASARGQDEQYF; CDR3 DNA: TGCAGTGCTAGCGCCAGGGGGCAGGACGAGCAGTACTTC
clone size: NA; J gene: TRBJ2-7; V gene: TRBV7-2; D gene: TRBD2; CDR3 protein: CASSLEGGSAYEQYF; CDR3 DNA: TGTGCCAGCAGCTTAGAGGGCGGGAGCGCCTACGAGCAGTACTTC
clone size: few; J gene: TRBJ2-1; V gene: TRBV11-2; D gene: TRBD2; CDR3 protein: CASSPSGGALFHNEQFF; CDR3 DNA: TGTGCCAGCAGCCCGTCCGGGGGGGCATTGTTCCACAATGAGCAGTTCTTC